A selection of T cell receptor beta chains follows, all from one sample in a study of blood T cells in healthy people across ages. Each CDR3 protein gets one entry after TCRdb re-called the 5' RACE reads with MiXCR. Of about 1,400,000 distinct CDR3 sequences in the sample, about 40% are singletons; the top ten hold 7.9%. The source material was blood. The receptors originated from a woman between 18 and 29 years old in good health. The CDR3 runs from the conserved cysteine through the conserved F or W. A D gene is named only where the DNA matches it firmly. Clone size is not always given. Where it is, it says once, few, many or a class for expanded clones.

J gene,V gene,D gene,clone size,CDR3 protein,CDR3 DNA
TRBJ2-1,TRBV7-3,TRBD1,.,CASSFQGANNEQFF,TGTGCCAGCAGTTTCCAGGGGGCAAACAATGAGCAGTTCTTC
TRBJ2-1,TRBV6-6,.,.,CASSSWTNSYNEQFF,TGTGCCAGCAGTTCTTGGACTAATTCCTACAATGAGCAGTTCTTC
TRBJ2-1,TRBV20-1,TRBD2,few,CSAVDSGRVGEQFF,TGCAGTGCTGTCGACAGCGGGAGGGTGGGTGAGCAGTTCTTC
TRBJ1-5,TRBV6-5,TRBD1,.,CASSPADRGGNQPQHF,TGTGCCAGCAGTCCCGCGGACAGGGGGGGTAATCAGCCCCAGCATTTT
TRBJ2-2,TRBV7-6,TRBD2,.,CASSKKPGLAGGTNTGELFF,TGTGCCAGCAGCAAAAAGCCGGGACTAGCGGGGGGAACGAACACCGGGGAGCTGTTTTTT
TRBJ1-1,TRBV7-9,.,.,CASSFTGPGMTEAFF,TGTGCCAGCAGCTTCACGGGACCGGGCATGACTGAAGCTTTCTTT
TRBJ2-1,TRBV6-2/TRBV6-3,.,.,CASSRTWRDDYNEQFF,TGTGCCAGCAGTCGAACGTGGCGGGATGACTACAATGAGCAGTTCTTC
TRBJ1-5,TRBV7-9,TRBD1,.,CASSPYSRTGGNQPQHF,TGTGCCAGCAGCCCGTATAGTCGGACAGGGGGCAATCAGCCCCAGCATTTT
TRBJ2-7,TRBV7-9,.,.,CASSPRRGRSYEQYF,TGTGCCAGCAGCCCAAGGAGAGGCAGGTCCTACGAGCAGTACTTC
TRBJ2-7,TRBV6-6,.,few,CASSYEVGAGYEQYF,TGTGCCAGCAGTTACGAGGTGGGAGCCGGCTACGAGCAGTACTTC
TRBJ2-2,TRBV11-2,.,.,CASSLDGHPTGELFF,TGTGCCAGCAGCTTAGACGGACATCCCACCGGGGAGCTGTTTTTT
TRBJ2-4,TRBV6-5,TRBD2,.,CASSDGLAGVSYF,TGTGCCAGCAGTGACGGACTAGCGGGAGTTTCGTACTTC
TRBJ2-3,TRBV5-1,TRBD2,.,CASSPPSGTPPDTQYF,TGCGCCAGCAGCCCGCCTAGCGGGACCCCCCCAGATACGCAGTATTTT
TRBJ1-1,TRBV20-1,.,.,CSAFADGNTEAFF,TGCAGTGCTTTCGCGGACGGGAACACTGAAGCTTTCTTT
TRBJ1-1,TRBV10-3,.,few,CAISDRERNTEAFF,TGTGCCATCAGTGACCGAGAAAGGAACACTGAAGCTTTCTTT
TRBJ1-5,TRBV19,.,once,CASSIGQNNQPQHF,TGTGCCAGTAGTATAGGACAGAACAATCAGCCCCAGCATTTT
TRBJ2-7,TRBV5-1,.,.,CASTYPGQRRYEQYF,TGCGCCAGCACTTATCCGGGACAACGACGCTACGAGCAGTACTTC
TRBJ2-1,TRBV2,TRBD2,few,CASRALAGGHSYNEQFF,TGTGCCAGCAGAGCCCTAGCGGGAGGGCACTCCTACAATGAGCAGTTCTTC
TRBJ1-4,TRBV27,.,once,CACSPDGFIDEKLFF,TGTGCCTGCAGTCCAGACGGATTTATTGATGAAAAACTGTTTTTT
TRBJ1-6,TRBV27,TRBD1,.,CASSLSGDRPYSPLHF,TGTGCCAGCAGTTTATCCGGGGACAGACCGTATTCACCCCTCCACTTT
TRBJ1-1,TRBV4-2,.,.,CASSQVGNMNTEAFF,TGTGCCAGCAGCCAAGTGGGGAATATGAACACTGAAGCTTTCTTT
TRBJ1-2,TRBV6-2/TRBV6-3,.,once,CASSKRGSLLNYGYTF,TGTGCCAGCAGCAAGCGAGGCAGCCTACTAAACTATGGCTACACCTTC